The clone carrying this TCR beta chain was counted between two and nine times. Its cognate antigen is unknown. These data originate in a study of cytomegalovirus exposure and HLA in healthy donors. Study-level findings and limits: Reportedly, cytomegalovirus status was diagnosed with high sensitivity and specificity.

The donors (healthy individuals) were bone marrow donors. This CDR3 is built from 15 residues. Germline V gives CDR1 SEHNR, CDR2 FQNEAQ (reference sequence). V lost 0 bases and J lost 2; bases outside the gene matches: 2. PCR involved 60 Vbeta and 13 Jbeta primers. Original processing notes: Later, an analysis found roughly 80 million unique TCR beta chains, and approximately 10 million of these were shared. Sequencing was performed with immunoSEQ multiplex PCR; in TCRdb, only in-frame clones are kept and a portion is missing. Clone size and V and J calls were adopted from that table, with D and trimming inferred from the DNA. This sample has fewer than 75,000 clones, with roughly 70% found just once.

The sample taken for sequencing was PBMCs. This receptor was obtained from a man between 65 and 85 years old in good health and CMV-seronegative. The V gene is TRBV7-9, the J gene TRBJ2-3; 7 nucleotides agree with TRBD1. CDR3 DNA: TGTGCCAGCAGCTTAGCCCAGGGGGACACAGATACGCAGTATTTT. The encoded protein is CASSLAQGDTDTQYF.